A selection of T cell receptor beta chains follows, all from one sample in a study of blood T cell repertoires in COVID-19. Clones were read by immunoSEQ multiplex PCR, and TCRdb kept only the in-frame ones, dropping some. The sample includes approximately 160,000 clones, roughly 84% of them seen just once. Sequences were obtained from PBMCs or T cells enriched from blood (not recorded which). These receptors originate from a woman aged 45-65 years who had recovered from COVID-19. Both conserved end residues are trimmed from each CDR3.

v_gene	j_gene	CDR3aa
TRBV11-3	TRBJ2-1	ASSLLAVLGSYNEQF
TRBV2	TRBJ2-2	ASRGRQGNTGELF
TRBV24-1	TRBJ2-5	ATSDLDRGGQETQY
TRBV3-1/TRBV3-2	TRBJ1-3	ASSYGQAGSGNTIY
TRBV5-4	TRBJ2-2	ASSSRVGPTGELF
TRBV19	TRBJ1-4	ASSIGPGQWTNEKLF
TRBV2	TRBJ1-1	ASSERGTEAF
TRBV5-4	TRBJ1-2	ASSLPGQRYGYT
TRBV7-9	TRBJ2-7	ASSAHRGVLNEQY
TRBV14	TRBJ1-3	ASSQVQYTIY
TRBV18	TRBJ1-6	ASSPQGGDSPLH
TRBV7-8	TRBJ2-5	ASSLGRQLFQETQY
TRBV12-3/TRBV12-4	TRBJ1-6	ASSPRLNSPLH
TRBV5-1	TRBJ2-7	ASNPGRADEQY
TRBV28	TRBJ1-5	ASTRQGRGQPQH
TRBV27	TRBJ2-1	ASSPELGSYNEQF
TRBV2	TRBJ2-1	ASTGIGSYNEQF
TRBV7-8	TRBJ1-5	ASSLGGGYQPQH
TRBV19	TRBJ2-2	ASSMWLAGHTGELF
TRBV6-5	TRBJ2-7	ASSYQGPPYEQY
TRBV7-8	TRBJ2-2	ASSVDRVSTGELF
TRBV7-9	TRBJ1-4	ASSRDRGNEKLF
TRBV10-3	TRBJ1-1	AISEHYTGDTEAF
TRBV4-1	TRBJ2-7	ASSPHRGGPSSYEQY
TRBV7-8	TRBJ1-1	ASSLPGGEGNTEAF
TRBV2	TRBJ2-7	ASSNGLAGLS
TRBV13	TRBJ2-1	ASSREEGNEQF
TRBV11-3	TRBJ2-4	ASGDGGQEY
TRBV2	TRBJ2-2	ASRTSGSSNTGELF
TRBV5-6	TRBJ1-5	ASSSKLHRGRNQPQH
TRBV10-3	TRBJ1-2	AIRGQGAGDGYT
TRBV27	TRBJ1-4	ASSWDRINEKLF
TRBV12-3/TRBV12-4	TRBJ1-2	ASSLGQVYGYT
TRBV28	TRBJ2-7	ASERQSPYEQY
TRBV4-2	TRBJ1-2	ASSQLLTGTGIPHT
TRBV5-1	TRBJ1-4	ASSRLGATNEKLF
TRBV27	TRBJ2-1	ASSLSPEYLGRRINEQF
TRBV11-2	TRBJ2-1	ASSALRGSSYNEQF
TRBV19	TRBJ2-3	ASEAGGLGDTQY
TRBV2	TRBJ2-2	ASSEERGAWSGELF
TRBV7-6	TRBJ2-5	ASSLVQIETQY
TRBV6-2/TRBV6-3	TRBJ2-5	ASSYPPETQY